This entry lists 30 T cell receptor beta chains sequenced from one sample in a study of blood T cell repertoires in COVID-19 (dated by TCRdb to the early 2020s). Library construction relied on the immunoSEQ multiplex PCR assay. TCRdb re-hosts the immuneACCESS table, in-frame sequences only. Its copies lack some clones; in the studies checked, an unresolved V gene accounts for under half of them, and the cause for the rest is not known. The sample yields about 160,000 clones; roughly 90% were counted once. The ten largest clones add up to about 2.8% of the sample. The specimen sequenced was peripheral blood. These receptors were collected from a man aged 55 to 70 with acute or convalescent COVID-19.

V gene TRBV6-1 combines with J gene TRBJ1-2, with a possible D match to TRBD1 (6 bases). V lost 4 bases and J 1 base, leaving 16 bases between the germline ends. Germline V CDR1 and CDR2: MNHNS, SASEGT. This CDR3 spans 16 amino acids. This CDR3 is CASSVDRPNNNYGYTF. DNA of the CDR3: TGTGCCAGCAGTGTTGACAGGCCGAATAATAACTATGGCTACACCTTC.

The chain combines TRBV11-3 with TRBJ2-1; 9 nucleotides line up with TRBD2. CDR1 is SGHNT and CDR2 is YENEEA in the germline V gene. The J segment lost 8 bases and the V segment lost 3 bases, leaving 5 bases of the junction unmatched. The CDR3 runs 14 residues. This CDR3 is CASSFSAGGHEQFF. As DNA, the CDR3 is TGTGCCAGCAGCTTCTCCGCGGGGGGGCATGAGCAGTTCTTC. Using reference TRBV11-3 and TRBJ2-1 for the parts outside the CDR3, the full variable domain is EAGVVQSPRYKIIEKKQPVAFWCNPISGHNTLYWYLQNLGQGPELLIRYENEEAVDDSQLPKDRFSAERLKGVDSTLKIQPAELGDSAVYLCASSFSAGGHEQFFGPGTRLTVL.

In nucleotides, the CDR3 is TGTGCCAGCAGAAGGGACAGGAACACTGAAGCTTTCTTT. Its translation is CASRRDRNTEAFF. This rearrangement joins TRBV5-6 to TRBJ1-1; TRBD1 matches 7 bases. Germline V lookup: CDR1 SGHDT, CDR2 YYEEEE. The CDR3 runs to 13 residues. Trimming cost V 5 bases and J 1 base; bases outside gene matches: 2.

The rearrangement links TRBV25-1 to TRBJ1-4; D perhaps matches TRBD1 (6 bases). Germline CDR1 and CDR2: MGHDK and SYGVNS. This CDR3 is built from 12 residues. Trimming cost V 7 bases and J 6 bases, with 9 bases left between them. Here the CDR3 DNA reads TGTGCCAGCAAACAGGGCCATGAAAAACTGTTTTTT. Its translation: CASKQGHEKLFF.

The chain combines TRBV4-1 with TRBJ2-3; perhaps TRBD2 as D (7 bases). Germline V gene data show CDR1 as MGHRA and CDR2 as YSYEKL. The V end lost 8 bases, the J end lost 6 bases, and 12 bases lay between the germline ends. The CDR3 totals 12 residues. DNA for the CDR3: TGCGCCAGCCGGGGGGCCGGGGATACGCAGTATTTT. It is translated as CASRGAGDTQYF.

V gene TRBV3-1 (or the pseudogene TRBV3-2) combines with J gene TRBJ1-2; 9 positions agree with TRBD1. The V gene end was trimmed by 8 bases and the J gene end by 2 bases; junction bases not matched to a gene: 6. CDR1 is LGHDT, CDR2 YNNKEL, per germline (reference sequence). The CDR3 is 14 amino acids. The CDR3 DNA reads as TGTGCCAGCCGATTGACAGGGGGGAACTATGGCTACACCTTC. Its translation: CASRLTGGNYGYTF.

This rearrangement joins TRBV11-2 to TRBJ2-1; 8 bases match TRBD1. The ends lost 4 bases at V and 1 base at J; junction bases unmatched: 6. The CDR3 length is 16 residues. The germline gives CDR1 SGHAT, CDR2 FQNNGV. The CDR3 sequence: CASSSYRGLSYNEQFF. DNA of the CDR3: TGTGCCAGCAGCTCATACAGGGGGTTATCCTACAATGAGCAGTTCTTC.

The J gene is TRBJ1-1, the V gene TRBV6-5; D might be TRBD1 (5 bases). The germline V and J ends were trimmed by 5 bases and 3 bases, with 10 bases remaining between them. The CDR3 is made up of 13 amino acids. The V gene's germline CDR1 is MNHEY and CDR2 SVGAGI. The CDR3 is CASSPRQYTEAFF. In DNA form, the CDR3 reads TGTGCCAGCAGTCCACGACAGTACACTGAAGCTTTCTTT.

This chain joins TRBV19 and TRBJ1-5; TRBD1 is a possible D gene (6 bases). Trimming took 3 bases from V and 7 from J, leaving 16 bases between them. Germline CDR1 and CDR2: LNHDA and SQIVND (reference sequence). The CDR3 has 15 residues. The CDR3 DNA sequence: TGTGCCAGTAGTATTACTAAGGGGGATCGGCAGCCCCAGCATTTT. Its translation: CASSITKGDRQPQHF.

This clone came up once. J is TRBJ1-1 and V is TRBV6-5, with D possibly matching TRBD1 (5 bases). The ends were cut back, 0 bases at V and 4 bases at J, with 6 bases in the middle. The germline V gene encodes CDR1 MNHEY and CDR2 SVGAGI. The CDR3 is 13 amino acids. The CDR3 protein is CASSYSQGTEAFF. CDR3 in DNA: TGTGCCAGCAGTTACTCTCAGGGCACTGAAGCTTTCTTT.

The CDR3 nucleotides are TGTGCCAGCAGCCCCCGAACTCAGGGCTACGAGCAGTACTTC. Translation: CASSPRTQGYEQYF. This chain connects TRBV7-6 to TRBJ2-7; TRBD1 might be the D (5 bases). The CDR3 sequence is 14 residues long. The germline V gene has CDR1 SGHVS and CDR2 FNYEAQ. Trimming cost V 5 bases and J 3 bases, with 14 bases left between them.

This chain joins TRBV24-1 and TRBJ2-2; 9 bases are shared with TRBD2. This CDR3 spans 16 amino acids. Germline V gene lookup returns CDR1 KGHDR and CDR2 SFDVKD. Trimming at V came to 2 bases and at J to 3 bases, leaving 3 bases not matched to a gene. The CDR3 DNA follows: TGTGCCACCAGTGATTCAGAGCGGGGGGACACCGGGGAGCTGTTTTTT. This codes for CATSDSERGDTGELFF.

This chain uses TRBV18 with TRBJ2-7, with D possibly matching TRBD1 (5 bases). V shed 2 bases and J shed 3 bases, with 14 bases lying between them. The CDR3 consists of 15 residues. The germline V gene has CDR1 KGHSH and CDR2 LQKENI. The CDR3 nucleotides are TGTGCCAGCTCACCAGTCAGGGCTGACTTCTACGAGCAGTACTTC. Protein: CASSPVRADFYEQYF. The variable domain in full, completed from reference TRBV18 and TRBJ2-7, reads NAGVMQNPRHLVRRRGQEARLRCSPMKGHSHVYWYRQLPEEGLKFMVYLQKENIIDESGMPKERFSAEFPKEGPSILRIQQVVRGDSAAYFCASSPVRADFYEQYFGPGTRLTVT.

This rearrangement joins TRBV7-6 to TRBJ2-5; D might be TRBD2 (5 bases). Trimming removed 0 bases at V and 0 bases at J, with 8 bases between. Germline CDR1 reads SGHVS; CDR2 reads FNYEAQ. The CDR3 contains 15 residues. DNA for the CDR3: TGTGCCAGCAGCTTAGCGCCGGGGTACCAAGAGACCCAGTACTTC. Amino acid sequence: CASSLAPGYQETQYF. Based on the CDR3 plus reference TRBV7-6 and TRBJ2-5, the full variable domain is GAGVSQSPRYKVTKRGQDVALRCDPISGHVSLYWYRQALGQGPEFLTYFNYEAQQDKSGLPNDRFSAERPEGSISTLTIQRTEQRDSAMYRCASSLAPGYQETQYFGPGTRLLVL.

V and J are TRBV6-2 or TRBV6-3 and TRBJ2-5, with a weak D call TRBD2 (6 bases). Germline CDR1 and CDR2: MNHEY and SVGEGT. V lost 2 bases and J 2 bases, leaving 6 bases between the germline ends. CDR3 length equals 13 residues. The chain's CDR3 is CASSYGGQETQYF. The CDR3 DNA reads as TGTGCCAGCAGTTACGGGGGGCAAGAGACCCAGTACTTC.

In its sample, this clone was seen once. This sequence joins TRBV3-1 (or the pseudogene TRBV3-2) and TRBJ2-5; TRBD2 aligns across 7 bases. CDR1 and CDR2 (germline): LGHDT, YNNKEL (reference sequence). Losses at the gene ends were 3 bases for V and 1 base for J; bases not matched to a gene: 2. CDR3 size: 14 residues. The CDR3 is CASSHSGVQETQYF. CDR3 DNA: TGTGCCAGCAGCCACAGCGGGGTCCAAGAGACCCAGTACTTC.

The CDR3 DNA sequence: TGCAGTGCTAGAGATCTAGGACCCCTCCACTTT. Translated, it gives CSARDLGPLHF. The chain has TRBV20-1 and TRBJ1-6, with unresolved D. The germline V gene encodes CDR1 DFQATT and CDR2 SNEGSKA (reference sequence). There are 11 residues in the CDR3. V shed 0 bases and J shed 12 bases, with 6 bases lying between them.

The chain joins TRBV7-9 to TRBJ1-5, with D hard to call. The V and J ends lost 4 bases and 6 bases respectively, with 7 bases between them. CDR3 length: 12 amino acids. Germline CDR1 is SEHNR and CDR2 is FQNEAQ (reference sequence). CDR3 bases: TGTGCCAGCAGCTATGAGGTTCAGCCCCAGCATTTT. Translated, it gives CASSYEVQPQHF.

V gene TRBV27 combines with J gene TRBJ1-2; a possible D gene is TRBD1 (5 bases). Trimming took 5 bases from V and 4 from J, leaving 26 bases between them. CDR3 length: 18 amino acids. Germline V gene data show CDR1 as MNHEY and CDR2 as SMNVEV (reference sequence). The CDR3 sequence is CASSRGGRGTQPLYGYTF. The CDR3 region has the DNA TGTGCCAGCAGTCGGGGGGGTCGGGGAACACAGCCCCTCTATGGCTACACCTTC.

This clone was detected only once. This chain links TRBV7-2 with TRBJ2-7; TRBD2 aligns across 9 bases. V shed 5 bases and J 3 bases; nucleotides not matched to a gene: 8. From germline, CDR1 is SGHTA and CDR2 FQGNSA. There are 15 residues in the CDR3. CDR3 region: CASSISSGMNYEQYF. In DNA form, the CDR3 reads TGTGCCAGCAGCATCTCTAGCGGGATGAACTACGAGCAGTACTTC.

J is TRBJ1-4 and V is TRBV2, with 7 positions matching TRBD1. Germline V gene lookup returns CDR1 SNHLY and CDR2 FYNNEI. The CDR3 totals 15 residues. V lost 4 bases, J lost 6 bases, and 8 bases stayed unmatched. The CDR3 is CASSGAGTAYEKLFF. The CDR3 DNA follows: TGTGCCAGCAGTGGGGCGGGGACAGCCTATGAAAAACTGTTTTTT.

This chain joins TRBV15 and TRBJ1-3; unclear D gene. The V end lost 4 bases, the J end lost 3 bases, and 10 bases lay between the germline ends. Germline V gives CDR1 LNHNV, CDR2 YYDKDF (reference sequence). The CDR3 runs to 14 residues. The DNA of the CDR3 is TGTGCCACCAGCATGAGTTTCTTTGGAAACACCATATATTTT. Translated: CATSMSFFGNTIYF.

A remark on this clone: At one end the junction does not follow the germline gene, possibly because of a read error. The chain couples TRBV3-1 (or the pseudogene TRBV3-2) to TRBJ2-7; 8 nucleotides line up with TRBD2. The CDR3 runs to 17 residues. Germline V gene sequence: CDR1 LGHDT, CDR2 YNNKEL (reference sequence). CDR3 protein: CASSQVFWTGRAYERYF. Written as DNA, the CDR3 is TGTGCCAGCAGCCAAGTCTTTTGGACCGGGAGGGCATACGAGCGGTACTTC.

In DNA form, the CDR3 reads TGTGCCAGCAGCGTAACAGGGTCTCGGGGCAATCAGCCCCAGCATTTT. It is translated as CASSVTGSRGNQPQHF. The genes are TRBV7-2 and TRBJ1-5; maybe TRBD1 (6 bases). The CDR3 consists of 16 residues. Germline V gives CDR1 SGHTA, CDR2 FQGNSA. The V end was cut by 5 bases, the J end by 2 bases, with 16 bases between.

The rearrangement links TRBV19 to TRBJ1-1; 9 bases map to TRBD1. The CDR3 has 17 amino acids. Germline loops: CDR1 LNHDA, CDR2 SQIVND (reference sequence). V shed 5 bases and J 5 bases; nucleotides not matched to a gene: 15. CDR3 loop: CASSPQTGGLFRTEAFF. The DNA for the CDR3 is TGTGCCAGTAGTCCCCAGACAGGGGGTCTTTTTAGGACTGAAGCTTTCTTT. The full variable domain, its missing parts supplied by reference TRBV19 and TRBJ1-1, is DGGITQSPKYLFRKEGQNVTLSCEQNLNHDAMYWYRQDPGQGLRLIYYSQIVNDFQKGDIAEGYSVSREKKESFPLTVTSAQKNPTAFYLCASSPQTGGLFRTEAFFGQGTRLTVV.

This clone was counted once. The CDR3 bases are TGTGCCTGGAATAGGAACACTGAAGCTTTCTTT. Protein: CAWNRNTEAFF. V usage is TRBV30 and J usage is TRBJ1-1; D is ambiguous. With 4 bases removed from V and 1 base from J, the gap between germline ends came to 4 bases. The germline V gene encodes CDR1 GTSNPN and CDR2 SVGIG (reference sequence). The CDR3 length is 11 residues.

The gene calls are TRBV5-4 and TRBJ1-1; TRBD1 matches 7 bases. Germline V gene sequence: CDR1 SGHNT, CDR2 YYREEE (reference sequence). After removal of 1 base from V and 5 bases from J, the junction contained 8 bases not matched to a gene. The CDR3 runs 15 residues. The CDR3 region is CASSLPGQQVTEAFF. CDR3 nucleotide sequence: TGTGCCAGCAGCTTGCCGGGACAGCAGGTGACTGAAGCTTTCTTT.

V and J are TRBV13 and TRBJ1-5; D remains ambiguous. Germline-derived CDR1 and CDR2 are PRHDT and FYEKMQ (reference sequence). Trimming left V 3 bases short and J 4 bases short, with 4 bases between. The CDR3 runs 12 residues. CDR3 protein: CASSFRNQPQHF. For the CDR3, the DNA is TGTGCCAGCAGCTTTCGGAATCAGCCCCAGCATTTT.

The chain links TRBV10-3 to TRBJ1-2, with a tentative D call TRBD1 (6 bases). V gave up 0 bases and J gave up 8 bases, with 16 bases separating them. Germline CDR1 ENHRY, CDR2 SYGVKD. This CDR3 spans 15 amino acids. The CDR3 region is CAISESTGGTGGYTF. CDR3 bases: TGTGCCATCAGTGAGTCGACTGGGGGCACAGGGGGCTACACCTTC.

The rearrangement links TRBV3-1 (or the pseudogene TRBV3-2) to TRBJ2-7; TRBD1 agrees at 11 bases. This CDR3 is built from 16 residues. Germline V gives CDR1 LGHDT, CDR2 YNNKEL (reference sequence). Unmatched junction bases numbered 6, after V lost 1 base and J lost 4 bases. CDR3 coding DNA: TGTGCCAGCAGCCAAGGCGGACAGGGGGCGCGATACGAGCAGTACTTC. Translation: CASSQGGQGARYEQYF.